A single sample gave rise to the 12 T cell receptor beta chains below, sequenced in a study of blood T cells in healthy people across ages. A second PCR, run for roughly 7 to 12 cycles, used a sample-barcoded 5' primer plus a J-beta primer mix. TCRdb itself ran the 5' RACE reads through MiXCR, one entry per CDR3 protein. The repertoire has some 920,000 distinct CDR3 sequences, 51% of them found once; the top ten carry about a fifth. Sequencing input: blood. The source of these receptors is an older woman in good health.

The chain combines TRBV5-5 with TRBJ1-6, with 8 bases that match TRBD1. CDR3 length: 16 amino acids. The J segment lost 2 bases and the V segment lost 4 bases, leaving 5 bases of the junction unmatched. Germline CDR1 SGHKS, CDR2 YYEKEE (reference sequence). The CDR3 DNA follows: TGTGCCAGCAGCCAGGGGGCTAAGGCCTATAATTCACCCCTCCACTTT. It codes for CASSQGAKAYNSPLHF.

The CDR3: CASRRDVGQNEKLFF. The CDR3 DNA sequence: TGCGCCAGCAGGAGGGACGTCGGCCAAAATGAAAAACTGTTTTTT. This chain links TRBV10-2 with TRBJ1-4, with D perhaps matching TRBD1 (5 bases). This CDR3 is 15 amino acids long. Germline CDR1 WSHSY, CDR2 SAAADI. Trimming took 6 bases from V and 5 from J, leaving 16 bases between them.

This clonotype has more than one count but fewer than ten. The chain recombines TRBV7-9 with TRBJ2-1; possible D gene TRBD2, 6 bases. Germline CDR1 reads SEHNR; CDR2 reads FQNEAQ (reference sequence). Trimming took 1 base from V and 5 from J, leaving 12 bases between them. The CDR3 spans 15 residues. CDR3 sequence reads: CASSLDHGRDNEQFF. The CDR3, as DNA: TGTGCCAGCAGCTTAGATCACGGGAGAGACAATGAGCAGTTCTTC.

The genes are TRBV5-1 and TRBJ2-5; either TRBD1 or TRBD2 may fit D (5 bases each). CDR1 and CDR2 from the germline V gene are SGHRS and YFSETQ. V was shortened by 0 bases and J by 5 bases, with 23 bases between the two germline ends. The CDR3 has 18 residues. The CDR3 DNA follows: TGCGCCAGCAGCTTGGGAGTTGGGCAGGGCCCAGGGACGGAGACCCAGTACTTC. Translation gives CASSLGVGQGPGTETQYF.

The chain has TRBV6-2 or TRBV6-3 and TRBJ2-7; the D gene could be TRBD1 or TRBD2 (5 bases each). This CDR3 comprises 15 residues. Germline CDR1 reads MNHEY; CDR2 reads SVGEGT. Trimming stripped 6 bases from V and 0 bases from J, with 15 bases between. The CDR3 protein is CASSLGGEASYEQYF. As DNA, the CDR3 is TGTGCCAGCAGCCTTGGGGGAGAGGCCTCCTACGAGCAGTACTTC.

The chain is built from TRBV28 and TRBJ2-4; 8 bases are shared with TRBD1. V was pared by 6 bases and J by 9 bases, with 10 bases of the junction left unmatched. Germline V gene data show CDR1 as MDHEN and CDR2 as SYDVKM. The CDR3 runs to 14 residues. The CDR3 region is CASSDWTGPGIQYF. DNA of the CDR3: TGTGCCAGCAGCGACTGGACAGGGCCGGGCATTCAGTACTTC.

The chain is built from TRBV7-2 and TRBJ1-1; maybe TRBD1 (6 bases). Trimming cost V 8 bases and J 5 bases, with 15 bases left between them. Germline CDR1 and CDR2: SGHTA and FQGNSA. CDR3 length: 13 amino acids. CDR3: CASEYRASTEAFF. The CDR3 DNA is TGTGCCAGCGAATACAGGGCTTCTACTGAAGCTTTCTTT.

The chain has TRBV2 and TRBJ1-2; TRBD1 matches at 10 bases. The CDR3 runs to 16 residues. Trimming at V came to 6 bases and at J to 0 bases, leaving 7 bases not matched to a gene. The germline V gene has CDR1 SNHLY and CDR2 FYNNEI. CDR3 in amino acids: CASRGGTGASNYGYTF. CDR3 coding DNA: TGTGCCAGCAGGGGAGGGACAGGGGCGTCTAACTATGGCTACACCTTC.

J is TRBJ1-1 and V is TRBV27; maybe TRBD1 (6 bases). CDR1 is MNHEY and CDR2 is SMNVEV in the germline V gene (reference sequence). There are 15 residues in the CDR3. Between the trimmed V and J ends, which lost 0 bases and 7 bases, there was a span of 15 bases. The CDR3 region has the DNA TGTGCCAGCAGTTTATCAGGCCGGGTAGGGGGTGAAGCTTTCTTT. Translated: CASSLSGRVGGEAFF.

This chain links TRBV9 with TRBJ1-2, with D unresolved. The CDR3 sequence is 12 residues long. Germline-derived CDR1 and CDR2 are SGDLS and YYNGEE. V lost 0 bases and J 7 bases, leaving 7 bases between the germline ends. CDR3 sequence: CASSVESCGYTF. The CDR3 region has the DNA TGTGCCAGCAGCGTAGAGTCCTGTGGCTACACCTTC.

The chain recombines TRBV5-1 with TRBJ1-1; the D gene is possibly TRBD1 (6 bases). The germline V gene has CDR1 SGHRS and CDR2 YFSETQ. Trimming cost V 1 base and J 3 bases, with 13 bases left between them. The CDR3 sequence is 15 residues long. The CDR3 DNA reads TGCGCCAGCAGCTTGAGGACAGAGAGAGACACTGAAGCTTTCTTT. It translates to CASSLRTERDTEAFF.

This clonotype has just a few counts. CDR3 loop: CSVGSGYTF. The CDR3, as DNA: TGCAGCGTTGGGTCTGGCTACACCTTC. The chain employs TRBV29-1 and TRBJ1-2; the D is unclear. This CDR3 contains 9 residues. V was pared by 4 bases and J by 7 bases, with 4 bases between. Germline CDR1 is SQVTM and CDR2 is ANQGSEA.